The source of this T cell receptor beta chain is a study of T cell changes during pregnancy in multiple sclerosis. Data came from immunoSEQ multiplex PCR; TCRdb stores just in-frame clones and leaves some out. The data show around 70,000 clones, 85% to 95% seen once. Only one count was recorded for this clone. The germline V gene encodes CDR1 MDHEN and CDR2 SYDVKM. The ends lost 5 bases at V and 6 bases at J; junction bases unmatched: 11. The CDR3 has 16 amino acids. The material was peripheral blood, obtained in the second trimester of pregnancy. This receptor was obtained from a female donor in good health, enrolled as a control in a pregnancy study. The rearrangement joins TRBV28 to TRBJ1-5, with 9 bases that match TRBD1. As DNA, the CDR3 is TGTGCCAGCAGTCCAGGAGACAGGGGGAGAAGTCAGCCCCAGCATTTT. The encoded protein is CASSPGDRGRSQPQHF.